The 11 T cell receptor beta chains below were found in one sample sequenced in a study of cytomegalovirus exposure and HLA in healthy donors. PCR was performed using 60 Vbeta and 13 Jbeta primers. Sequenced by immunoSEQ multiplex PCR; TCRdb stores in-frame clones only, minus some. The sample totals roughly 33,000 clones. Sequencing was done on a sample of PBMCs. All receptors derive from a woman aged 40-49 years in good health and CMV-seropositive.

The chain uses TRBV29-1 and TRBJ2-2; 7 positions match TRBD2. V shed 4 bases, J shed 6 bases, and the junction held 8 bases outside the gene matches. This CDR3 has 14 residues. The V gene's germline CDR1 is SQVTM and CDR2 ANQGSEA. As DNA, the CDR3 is TGCAGCGTTGGGAGCGGGATCGGGGCCGGGGAGCTGTTTTTT. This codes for CSVGSGIGAGELFF.

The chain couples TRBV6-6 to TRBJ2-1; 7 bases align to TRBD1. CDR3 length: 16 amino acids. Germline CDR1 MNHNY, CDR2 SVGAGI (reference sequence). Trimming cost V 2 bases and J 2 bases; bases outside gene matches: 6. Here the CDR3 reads CASSYPPGGPYNEQFF. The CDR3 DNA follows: TGTGCCAGCAGTTACCCTCCAGGGGGACCCTACAATGAGCAGTTCTTC.

Here the CDR3 reads CASSKFARNEQFF. The CDR3 bases are TGTGCCAGCAGTAAATTTGCGCGGAATGAGCAGTTCTTC. The V gene is TRBV6-5, the J gene TRBJ2-1; D is unresolved. The V gene's germline CDR1 is MNHEY and CDR2 SVGAGI. V was cut by 5 bases and J by 7 bases, with 12 bases left in between. The CDR3 spans 13 residues.

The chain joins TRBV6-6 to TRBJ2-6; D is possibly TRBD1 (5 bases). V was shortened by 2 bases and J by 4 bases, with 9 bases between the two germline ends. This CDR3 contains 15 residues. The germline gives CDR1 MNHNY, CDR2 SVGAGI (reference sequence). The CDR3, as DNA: TGTGCCAGCAGTTACGGGGCGTTCGGGGCCAACGTCCTGACTTTC. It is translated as CASSYGAFGANVLTF.

CDR3: CASSPPVQGRAYEQYF. CDR3 nucleotides: TGTGCCAGCTCACCACCGGTACAGGGTCGGGCCTACGAGCAGTACTTC. This chain connects TRBV18 to TRBJ2-7; possible D gene TRBD1, 6 bases. V shed 0 bases and J shed 2 bases, with 14 bases lying between them. This CDR3 comprises 16 residues. Germline V lookup: CDR1 KGHSH, CDR2 LQKENI.

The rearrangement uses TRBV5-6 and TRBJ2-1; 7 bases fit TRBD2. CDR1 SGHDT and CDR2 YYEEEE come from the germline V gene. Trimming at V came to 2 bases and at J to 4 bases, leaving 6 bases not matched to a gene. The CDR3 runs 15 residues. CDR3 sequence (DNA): TGTGCCAGCAGCTTCCAAGGACTAGGGTACAATGAGCAGTTCTTC. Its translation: CASSFQGLGYNEQFF. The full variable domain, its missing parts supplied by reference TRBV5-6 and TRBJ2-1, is DAGVTQSPTHLIKTRGQQVTLRCSPKSGHDTVSWYQQALGQGPQFIFQYYEEEERQRGNFPDRFSGHQFPNYSSELNVNALLLGDSALYLCASSFQGLGYNEQFFGPGTRLTVL.

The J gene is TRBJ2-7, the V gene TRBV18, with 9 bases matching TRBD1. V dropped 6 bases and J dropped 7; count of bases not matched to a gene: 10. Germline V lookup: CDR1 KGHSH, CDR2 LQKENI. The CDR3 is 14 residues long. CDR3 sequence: CASSAGQGRREQYF. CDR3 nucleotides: TGTGCCAGCTCCGCGGGACAGGGCCGGAGGGAGCAGTACTTC. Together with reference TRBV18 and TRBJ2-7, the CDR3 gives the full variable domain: NAGVMQNPRHLVRRRGQEARLRCSPMKGHSHVYWYRQLPEEGLKFMVYLQKENIIDESGMPKERFSAEFPKEGPSILRIQQVVRGDSAAYFCASSAGQGRREQYFGPGTRLTVT.

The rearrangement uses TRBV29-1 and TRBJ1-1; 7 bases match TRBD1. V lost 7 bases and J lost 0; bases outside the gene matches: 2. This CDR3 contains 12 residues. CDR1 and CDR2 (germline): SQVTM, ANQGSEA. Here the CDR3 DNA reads TGCAGCGCCGGGACAGTGAACACTGAAGCTTTCTTT. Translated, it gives CSAGTVNTEAFF. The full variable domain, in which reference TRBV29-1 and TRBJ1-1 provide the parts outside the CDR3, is SAVISQKPSRDICQRGTSLTIQCQVDSQVTMMFWYRQQPGQSLTLIATANQGSEATYESGFVIDKFPISRPNLTFSTLTVSNMSPEDSSIYLCSAGTVNTEAFFGQGTRLTVV.

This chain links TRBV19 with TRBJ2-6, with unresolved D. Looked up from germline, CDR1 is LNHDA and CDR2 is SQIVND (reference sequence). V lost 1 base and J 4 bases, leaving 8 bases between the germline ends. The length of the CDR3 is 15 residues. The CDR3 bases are TGTGCCAGTAGTATAGGTACAGCCGGGGCCAACGTCCTGACTTTC. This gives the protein CASSIGTAGANVLTF.

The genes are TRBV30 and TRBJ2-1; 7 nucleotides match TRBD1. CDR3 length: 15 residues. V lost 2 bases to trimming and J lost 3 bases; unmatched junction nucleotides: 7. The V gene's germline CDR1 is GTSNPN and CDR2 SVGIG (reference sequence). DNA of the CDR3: TGTGCCTGGAGTCCGCCGGGACAGTACTACAATGAGCAGTTCTTC. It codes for CAWSPPGQYYNEQFF.

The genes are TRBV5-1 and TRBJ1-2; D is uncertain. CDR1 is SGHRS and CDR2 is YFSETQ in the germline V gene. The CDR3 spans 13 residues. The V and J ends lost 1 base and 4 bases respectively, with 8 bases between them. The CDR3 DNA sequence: TGCGCCAGCAGCTTGACAGCTGGCTATGGCTACACCTTC. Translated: CASSLTAGYGYTF.